The rows below give T cell receptor beta chains drawn from one sample of a study of siplizumab effects on memory and regulatory T cells. Libraries were prepared by immunoSEQ multiplex PCR; TCRdb keeps only in-frame clonotypes and omits some of them. The sample has 100,000 or so clones; just under 95% are singletons. The sample was non-Treg CD4+ T cells sorted from blood. The receptors shown here come from a human donor in good health. The CDR3 runs from the conserved cysteine through the conserved F or W. D genes are given only for firm matches. The size field is filled for only some rows; it gives once, few, many or a size class.

TRBJ2-7,NA,TRBV7-3,NA,TGTGCCAGCAGCTTCCCCGGGAGCCACGAGCAGTACTTC,CASSFPGSHEQYF
TRBJ2-1,NA,TRBV7-2,NA,TGTGCCAGCAGCGAACCCGCGGGGTCGCAGTTCTTC,CASSEPAGSQFF
TRBJ1-6,TRBD1,TRBV28,NA,TGTGCCAGCAGTTTAGTCCGGACAGGGACAATCCACTCCTATAATTCACCCCTCCACTTT,CASSLVRTGTIHSYNSPLHF
TRBJ1-3,NA,TRBV18,NA,TGTGCCAGCTCACCCGTACTTGGGAAGGGAAACACCATATATTTT,CASSPVLGKGNTIYF
TRBJ2-7,TRBD2,TRBV18,NA,TGTGCCAGCTCACCGACTAGCGGGATGAACGAGCAGTACTTC,CASSPTSGMNEQYF
TRBJ2-7,NA,TRBV19,once,TGTGCCAGTACGGATGCTGCGCCCTACGAGCAGTACTTC,CASTDAAPYEQYF
TRBJ2-3,TRBD2,TRBV7-3,NA,TGTGCCAGCAGCTTAAAAGCGGGAGGGCCTCGGGATACGCAGTATTTT,CASSLKAGGPRDTQYF
TRBJ1-4,TRBD1,TRBV7-9,NA,TGTGCCAGCAGGCGTACAGGGGCGGGAGGGGAAAAACTGTTTTTT,CASRRTGAGGEKLFF
TRBJ2-2,NA,TRBV9,once,TGTGCCAGCAGCGTGACTATTCTGGGCGGGGAGCTGTTTTTT,CASSVTILGGELFF
TRBJ1-1,NA,TRBV29-1,NA,TGCAGCGCCCCGAAGCCGGGGACGGGAATGAACACTGAAGCTTTCTTT,CSAPKPGTGMNTEAFF
TRBJ2-7,TRBD1,TRBV19,NA,TGTGCCAGTAGTATAGATGCACGACGGGACAGGGGGTTTGTCTTC,CASSIDARRDRGFVF
TRBJ2-7,TRBD2,TRBV5-1,NA,TGCGCCAGCAGCCCTGGACTAGCCCTTGGGGAGCAGTACTTC,CASSPGLALGEQYF
TRBJ1-5,NA,TRBV30,few,TGTGCCTGGAGTGCTGGACTGTCAGGACAGCCCCAGCATTTT,CAWSAGLSGQPQHF
TRBJ1-5,NA,TRBV30,NA,TGTGCCTGGAGTGTGGGTAGTCAGGGTGAACAGCCCCAGCATTTT,CAWSVGSQGEQPQHF
TRBJ1-5,NA,TRBV5-8,NA,TGTGCCAGCAGCTTACAACAGGGAATCGGTCAGCCCCAGCATTTT,CASSLQQGIGQPQHF
TRBJ2-1,TRBD2,TRBV2,NA,TGTGCCAGCAGTGCTCTAGCGGGAGTCAGGAATGAGCAGTTCTTC,CASSALAGVRNEQFF
TRBJ1-4,NA,TRBV2,NA,TGTGCCAGCAACTTCGTCCGACCTAACTATCGGGACGGTAATGAAAAACTGTTTTTT,CASNFVRPNYRDGNEKLFF
TRBJ1-2,TRBD1,TRBV19,NA,TGTGCCAGTAGTCTGTCAGGACAGGGCTCTTATGGCTACACCTTC,CASSLSGQGSYGYTF
TRBJ2-1,TRBD2,TRBV5-8,few,TGTGCCAGCAGCCCGGGACTAGCGGGAGTGAGAGGCGAGTTCTTC,CASSPGLAGVRGEFF
TRBJ1-5,NA,TRBV30,NA,TGTGCCTGGAGTGTACGTTCGGGAAAACAGCCCCAGCATTTT,CAWSVRSGKQPQHF
TRBJ2-5,NA,TRBV5-1,NA,TGCGCCAGCCACGACAGGTACCAAGAGACCCAGTACTTC,CASHDRYQETQYF
TRBJ2-6,NA,TRBV11-2,NA,TGTGCCAGCAGCTTAGCCGGGGCCAACGTCCTGACTTTC,CASSLAGANVLTF
TRBJ2-3,TRBD2,TRBV29-1,once,TGCAGCGTTGAGGGACTAGCGGGAGTAGATACGCAGTATTTT,CSVEGLAGVDTQYF
TRBJ1-1,TRBD1,TRBV7-8,NA,TGTGCCACTTCCCGACAGGGGCGTGGATGGGACACTGAAGCTTTCTTT,CATSRQGRGWDTEAFF
TRBJ2-7,NA,TRBV7-8,NA,TGTGCCAGCAGCTTATTGGGAGGCGGGATGGAGTCGTGGCAGTACTTC,CASSLLGGGMESWQYF
TRBJ1-4,TRBD1,TRBV18,NA,TGTGCCAGCTCAAAACAGGGGACTAATGAAAAACTGTTTTTT,CASSKQGTNEKLFF
TRBJ2-3,NA,TRBV9,NA,TGTGCCAGCAGCCCGACATCCAACCCGGGCGCTACAGATACGCAGTATTTT,CASSPTSNPGATDTQYF
TRBJ2-5,NA,TRBV19,NA,TGTGCCAGTAGTATTTATCCAGGCATGAGGACCCAGTACTTC,CASSIYPGMRTQYF
TRBJ1-2,NA,TRBV19,once,TGTGCCAGTAGTATCCGCCACGGGTCCTCCTACACCTTC,CASSIRHGSSYTF
TRBJ2-5,TRBD2,TRBV19,NA,TGTGCCAGTAGATCGACTAGCGGGAGAAATGGAAAAGAGACCCAGTACTTC,CASRSTSGRNGKETQYF
TRBJ1-2,TRBD1,TRBV5-1,NA,TGCGCCAGCAGCGAAAAACCGGGACAGAGCTATGGCTACACCTTC,CASSEKPGQSYGYTF
TRBJ2-7,TRBD2,TRBV15,NA,TGTGCCACCAGCAGAGATATAGCGGGAAGGACCTACGAGCAGTACTTC,CATSRDIAGRTYEQYF
TRBJ2-3,TRBD2,TRBV10-1,NA,TGCGCCAGCAGTGTCTCAGGTAGCGGGAGGTCAGATACGCAGTATTTT,CASSVSGSGRSDTQYF
TRBJ2-1,TRBD2,TRBV6-1,NA,TGTGCCAGCAGTACTTCTAGCGGCTCCTACAATGAGCAGTTCTTC,CASSTSSGSYNEQFF
TRBJ2-7,TRBD1,TRBV5-1,NA,TGCGCCAGCAACCGGGACAGCCCCTACGAGCAGTACTTC,CASNRDSPYEQYF
TRBJ2-1,NA,TRBV28,NA,TGTGCCAGCAGTTTAGCCGGGTGGGGTTCGAATGAGCAGTTCTTC,CASSLAGWGSNEQFF
TRBJ2-2,TRBD1,TRBV27,NA,TGTGCCAGCAGTACCATCAGAGGACAGGGGACCGTCAACACCGGGGAGCTGTTTTTT,CASSTIRGQGTVNTGELFF
TRBJ1-2,TRBD1,TRBV10-3,NA,TGTGCCCTCGGACAGGGGGATGGCTACACCTTC,CALGQGDGYTF
TRBJ1-4,NA,TRBV7-8,NA,TGTGCCAGCAGCTTAGCCCTTAATGAAAAACTGTTTTTT,CASSLALNEKLFF
TRBJ2-7,TRBD1,TRBV7-6,NA,TGTGCCAGCAGCTTACCCTGGACAGGGGAAAAGAACTACGAGCAGTACTTC,CASSLPWTGEKNYEQYF
TRBJ1-2,TRBD1,TRBV9,NA,TGTGCCAGCAGCTATACGACAGGGACTATGGGCTACACCTTC,CASSYTTGTMGYTF
TRBJ2-4,TRBD1,TRBV15,NA,TGTGCCACCAGCCGGGACAGGGGAATTCAGTACTTC,CATSRDRGIQYF
TRBJ2-4,NA,TRBV7-6,NA,TGTGCCAGCAGTTGGGGACACTCGGCAGAAAACATTCAGTACTTC,CASSWGHSAENIQYF
TRBJ1-4,TRBD1,TRBV27,NA,TGTGCCAGCAGTCGAATTCAGGGGGCTTGGGAAAAACTGTTTTTT,CASSRIQGAWEKLFF
TRBJ2-1,TRBD2,TRBV7-2,NA,TGTGCCAGCAGCACGGACCGGGAGGGTGAGCAGTTCTTC,CASSTDREGEQFF